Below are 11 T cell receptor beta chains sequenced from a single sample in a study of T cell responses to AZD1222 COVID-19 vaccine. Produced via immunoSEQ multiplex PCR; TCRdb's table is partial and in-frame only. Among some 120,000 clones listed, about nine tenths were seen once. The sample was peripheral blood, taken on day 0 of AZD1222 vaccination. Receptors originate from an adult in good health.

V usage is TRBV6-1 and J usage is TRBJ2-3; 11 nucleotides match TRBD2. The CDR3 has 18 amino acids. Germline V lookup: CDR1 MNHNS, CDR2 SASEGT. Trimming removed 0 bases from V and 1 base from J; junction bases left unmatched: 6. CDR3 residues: CASSEAPLAGGRTDTQYF. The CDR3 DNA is TGTGCCAGCAGTGAAGCGCCCCTAGCGGGGGGCCGCACAGATACGCAGTATTTT.

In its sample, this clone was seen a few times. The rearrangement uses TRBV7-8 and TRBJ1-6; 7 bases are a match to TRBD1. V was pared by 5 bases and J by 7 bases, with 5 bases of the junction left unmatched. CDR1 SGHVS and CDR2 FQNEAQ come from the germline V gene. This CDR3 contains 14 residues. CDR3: CASSPRQGNSPLHF. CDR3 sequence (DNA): TGTGCCAGCAGCCCTAGACAGGGCAATTCACCCCTCCACTTT.

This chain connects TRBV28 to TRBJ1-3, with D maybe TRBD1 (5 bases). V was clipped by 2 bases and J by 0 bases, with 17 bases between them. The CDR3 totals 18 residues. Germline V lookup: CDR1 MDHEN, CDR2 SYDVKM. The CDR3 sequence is CASSLRKAGVGSGNTIYF. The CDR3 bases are TGTGCCAGCAGTTTAAGAAAAGCGGGGGTAGGCTCTGGAAACACCATATATTTT.

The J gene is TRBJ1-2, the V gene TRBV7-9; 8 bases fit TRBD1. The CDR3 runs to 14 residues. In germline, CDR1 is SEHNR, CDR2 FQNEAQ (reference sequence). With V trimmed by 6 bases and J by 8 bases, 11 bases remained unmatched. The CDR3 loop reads CASRRDRSSFGYTF. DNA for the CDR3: TGTGCCAGCAGAAGGGACAGGAGTTCCTTCGGCTACACCTTC.

As DNA, the CDR3 is TGTGCCACCAGCAGAATTGGTTCGACTAGCAGGACCGGGGAGCTGTTTTTT. Its translation is CATSRIGSTSRTGELFF. V usage is TRBV15 and J usage is TRBJ2-2; 7 bases match TRBD2. This CDR3 region has 17 residues. Looked up from germline, CDR1 is LNHNV and CDR2 is YYDKDF (reference sequence). Trimming removed 2 bases from V and 5 bases from J; junction bases left unmatched: 11.

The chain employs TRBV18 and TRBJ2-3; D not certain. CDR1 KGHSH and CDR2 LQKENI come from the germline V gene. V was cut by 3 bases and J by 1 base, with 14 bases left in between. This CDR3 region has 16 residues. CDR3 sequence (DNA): TGTGCCAGCTCACCGTACATAATTAGTGGCACAGATACGCAGTATTTT. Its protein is CASSPYIISGTDTQYF.

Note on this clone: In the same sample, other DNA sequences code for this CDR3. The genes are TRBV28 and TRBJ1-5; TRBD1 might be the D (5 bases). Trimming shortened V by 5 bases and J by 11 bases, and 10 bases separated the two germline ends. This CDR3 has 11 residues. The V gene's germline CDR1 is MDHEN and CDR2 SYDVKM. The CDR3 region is CASSPLGAQHF. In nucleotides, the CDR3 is TGTGCCAGCAGTCCACTAGGGGCCCAGCATTTT.

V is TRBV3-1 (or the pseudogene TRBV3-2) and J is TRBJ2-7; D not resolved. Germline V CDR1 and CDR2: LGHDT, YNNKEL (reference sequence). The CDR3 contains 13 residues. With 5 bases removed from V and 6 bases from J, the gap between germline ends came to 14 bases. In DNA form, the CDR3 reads TGTGCCAGCAGCTCGAGTACCGCGTCCGAGCAGTACTTC. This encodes CASSSSTASEQYF.

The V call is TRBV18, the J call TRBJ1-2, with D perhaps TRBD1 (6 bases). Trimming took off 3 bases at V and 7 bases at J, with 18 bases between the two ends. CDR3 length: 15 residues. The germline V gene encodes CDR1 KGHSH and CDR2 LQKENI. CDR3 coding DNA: TGTGCCAGCTCACCCGAGACAGGAGCACGGAGTGGCTACACCTTC. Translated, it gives CASSPETGARSGYTF.

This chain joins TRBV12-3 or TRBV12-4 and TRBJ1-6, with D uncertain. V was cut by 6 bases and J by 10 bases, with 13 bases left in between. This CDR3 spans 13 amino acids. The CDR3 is CASRGMDASPLHF. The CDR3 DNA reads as TGTGCCAGCAGGGGCATGGATGCGTCACCCCTCCACTTT.

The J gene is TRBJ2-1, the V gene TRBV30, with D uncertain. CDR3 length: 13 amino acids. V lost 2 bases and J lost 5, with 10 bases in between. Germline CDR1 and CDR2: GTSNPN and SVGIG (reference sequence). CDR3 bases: TGTGCCTGGAGTCGGACGCTAGACAATGAGCAGTTCTTC. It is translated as CAWSRTLDNEQFF.